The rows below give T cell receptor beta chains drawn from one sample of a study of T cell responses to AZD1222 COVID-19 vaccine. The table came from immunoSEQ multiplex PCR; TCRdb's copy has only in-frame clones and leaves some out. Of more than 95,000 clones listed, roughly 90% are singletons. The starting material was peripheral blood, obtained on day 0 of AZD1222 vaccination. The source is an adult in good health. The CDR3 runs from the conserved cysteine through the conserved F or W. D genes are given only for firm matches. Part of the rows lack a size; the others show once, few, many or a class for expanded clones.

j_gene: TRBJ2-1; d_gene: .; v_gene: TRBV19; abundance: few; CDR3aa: CASAPSGGTLSREQFF; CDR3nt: TGTGCCAGTGCCCCGTCTGGTGGGACCCTCTCTCGGGAGCAGTTCTTC
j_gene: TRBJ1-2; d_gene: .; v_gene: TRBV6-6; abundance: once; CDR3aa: CASSYTAPYGYTF; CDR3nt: TGTGCCAGCAGTTATACAGCCCCCTATGGCTACACCTTC
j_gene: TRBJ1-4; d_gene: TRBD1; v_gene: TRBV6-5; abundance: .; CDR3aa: CASSSRDRRNEKLFF; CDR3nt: TGTGCCAGCAGTAGCCGGGACAGGAGGAATGAAAAACTGTTTTTT
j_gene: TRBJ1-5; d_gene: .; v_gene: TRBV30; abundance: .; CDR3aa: CAWSATLPGAGQPQHF; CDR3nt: TGTGCCTGGAGTGCGACCCTACCAGGGGCTGGGCAGCCCCAGCATTTT
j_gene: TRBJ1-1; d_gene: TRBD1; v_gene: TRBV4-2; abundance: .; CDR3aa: CASSQDGQGNTEAFF; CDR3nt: TGTGCCAGCAGCCAGGATGGACAGGGTAACACTGAAGCTTTCTTT
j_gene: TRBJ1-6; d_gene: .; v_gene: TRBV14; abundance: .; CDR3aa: CASSPQTGFRNSPLHF; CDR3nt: TGTGCCAGCAGCCCCCAAACAGGATTTAGGAATTCACCCCTCCACTTT
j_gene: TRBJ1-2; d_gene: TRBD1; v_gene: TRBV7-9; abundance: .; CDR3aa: CASSLGQAWYTF; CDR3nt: TGTGCCAGCAGCTTGGGACAGGCGTGGTACACCTTC
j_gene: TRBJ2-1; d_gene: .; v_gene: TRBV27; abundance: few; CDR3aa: CASSVNEQFF; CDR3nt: TGTGCCAGCAGTGTTAATGAGCAGTTCTTC
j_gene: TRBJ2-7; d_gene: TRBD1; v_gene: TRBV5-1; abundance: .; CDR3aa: CASSVTGGTSYEQYF; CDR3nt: TGCGCCAGCAGCGTGACAGGGGGGACCTCCTACGAGCAGTACTTC
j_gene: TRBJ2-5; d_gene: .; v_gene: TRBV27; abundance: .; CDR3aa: CASSLFDLYQETQYF; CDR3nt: TGTGCCAGCAGTTTATTTGACCTGTACCAAGAGACCCAGTACTTC
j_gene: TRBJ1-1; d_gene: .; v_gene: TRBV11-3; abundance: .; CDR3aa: CASSLDGNRANTEAFF; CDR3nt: TGTGCCAGCAGCTTAGATGGGAACCGGGCGAACACTGAAGCTTTCTTT
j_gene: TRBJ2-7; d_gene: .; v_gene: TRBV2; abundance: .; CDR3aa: CASSDYMETGPYF; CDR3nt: TGTGCCAGCAGTGACTATATGGAGACAGGTCCGTACTTC
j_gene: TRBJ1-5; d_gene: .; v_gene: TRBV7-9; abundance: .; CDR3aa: CASSLGNIQPQHF; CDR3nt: TGTGCCAGCAGCTTAGGTAACATTCAGCCCCAGCATTTT
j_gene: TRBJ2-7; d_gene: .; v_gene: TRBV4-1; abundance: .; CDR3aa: CASSQGKTRRSYEQYF; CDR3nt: TGCGCCAGCAGCCAAGGAAAGACTAGGAGGTCCTACGAGCAGTACTTC
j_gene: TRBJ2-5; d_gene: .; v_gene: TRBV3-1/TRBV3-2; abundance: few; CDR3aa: CASSRLSWEGIQETQYF; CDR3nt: TGTGCCAGCAGCCGTCTCTCCTGGGAAGGGATCCAAGAGACCCAGTACTTC
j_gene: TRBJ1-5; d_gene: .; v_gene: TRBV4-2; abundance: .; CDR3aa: CASSQGGYQHF; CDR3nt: TGTGCCAGCAGCCAGGGCGGGTACCAGCATTTT
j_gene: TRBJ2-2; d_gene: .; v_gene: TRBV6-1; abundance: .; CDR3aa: CASSEEVQFGELFF; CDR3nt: TGTGCCAGCAGTGAAGAAGTGCAGTTCGGGGAGCTGTTTTTT
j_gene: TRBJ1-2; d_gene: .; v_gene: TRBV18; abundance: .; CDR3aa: CASSPPVGPGYTF; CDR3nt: TGTGCCAGCTCACCACCGGTAGGACCTGGCTACACCTTC
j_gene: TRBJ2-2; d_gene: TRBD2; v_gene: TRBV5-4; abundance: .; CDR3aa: CASSLDFSGGAPGELFF; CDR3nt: TGTGCCAGCAGCCTAGATTTTAGCGGGGGGGCCCCCGGGGAGCTGTTTTTT
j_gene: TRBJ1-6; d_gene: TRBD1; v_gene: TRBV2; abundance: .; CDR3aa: CASSSDRDRSYNSPLHF; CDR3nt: TGTGCCAGCAGCAGTGACAGGGATCGATCCTATAATTCACCCCTCCACTTT
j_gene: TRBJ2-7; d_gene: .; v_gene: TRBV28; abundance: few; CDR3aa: CASNPLGSYEQYF; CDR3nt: TGTGCCAGCAACCCCCTTGGATCCTACGAGCAGTACTTC
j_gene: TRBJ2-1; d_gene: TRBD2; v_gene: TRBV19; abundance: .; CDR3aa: CASSSTSGSMWNEQFF; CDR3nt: TGTGCCAGTAGTTCGACTAGCGGGAGTATGTGGAATGAGCAGTTCTTC
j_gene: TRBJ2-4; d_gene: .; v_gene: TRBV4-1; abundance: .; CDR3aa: CASSQAQTRNIQYF; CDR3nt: TGCGCCAGCAGCCAAGCCCAAACCAGGAACATTCAGTACTTC
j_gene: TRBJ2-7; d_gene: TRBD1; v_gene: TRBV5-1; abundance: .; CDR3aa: CASSLGTGVLEQYF; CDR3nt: TGCGCCAGCAGCTTGGGGACAGGCGTTCTCGAGCAGTACTTC
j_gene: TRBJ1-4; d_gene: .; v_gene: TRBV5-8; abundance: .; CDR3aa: CASTSQGLNEKLFF; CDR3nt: TGTGCCAGCACCAGCCAGGGGCTTAATGAAAAACTGTTTTTT
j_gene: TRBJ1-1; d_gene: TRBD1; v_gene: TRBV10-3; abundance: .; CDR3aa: CATTGRNTEAFF; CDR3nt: TGTGCCACGACAGGGAGGAACACTGAAGCTTTCTTT
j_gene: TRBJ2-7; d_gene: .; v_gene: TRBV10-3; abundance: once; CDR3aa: CAISDSYEQYF; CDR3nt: TGTGCCATCAGTGACAGTTACGAGCAGTACTTC
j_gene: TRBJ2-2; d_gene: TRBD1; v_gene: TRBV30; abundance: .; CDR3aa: CAWSVTGAGELFF; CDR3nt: TGTGCCTGGAGTGTAACAGGGGCGGGGGAGCTGTTTTTT
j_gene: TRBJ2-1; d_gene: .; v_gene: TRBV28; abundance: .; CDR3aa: CASSLVASYNEQFF; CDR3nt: TGTGCCAGCAGCCTAGTGGCCTCCTACAATGAGCAGTTCTTC
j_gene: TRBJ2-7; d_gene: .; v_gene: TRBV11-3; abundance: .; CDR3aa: CASSFAGHSEQYF; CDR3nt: TGTGCCAGCAGCTTTGCAGGGCATTCCGAGCAGTACTTC
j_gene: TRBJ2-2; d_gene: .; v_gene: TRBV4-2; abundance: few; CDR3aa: CASSHPGVWLPNTGELFF; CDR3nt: TGTGCCAGCAGCCACCCAGGTGTATGGCTACCTAACACCGGGGAGCTGTTTTTT
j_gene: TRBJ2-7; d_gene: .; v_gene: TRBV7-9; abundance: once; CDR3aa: CASSLGGDGSYEQYF; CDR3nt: TGTGCCAGCAGCTTAGGGGGGGACGGATCCTACGAGCAGTACTTC
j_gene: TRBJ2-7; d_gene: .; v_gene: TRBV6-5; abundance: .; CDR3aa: CASHSRSYEQYF; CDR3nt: TGTGCCAGTCATAGCCGCTCCTACGAGCAGTACTTC
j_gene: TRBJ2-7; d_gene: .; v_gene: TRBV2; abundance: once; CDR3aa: CASSWVRYEQYF; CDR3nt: TGTGCCAGCAGCTGGGTTCGCTACGAGCAGTACTTC
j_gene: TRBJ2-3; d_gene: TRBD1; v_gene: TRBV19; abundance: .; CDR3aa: CASSPHGTGGTDTQYF; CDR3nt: TGTGCCAGTAGTCCGCATGGGACAGGGGGCACAGATACGCAGTATTTT
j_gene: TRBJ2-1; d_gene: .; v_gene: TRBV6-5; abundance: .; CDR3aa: CASSSQLAVFYNEQFF; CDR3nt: TGTGCCAGCAGTTCCCAACTAGCCGTCTTCTACAATGAGCAGTTCTTC
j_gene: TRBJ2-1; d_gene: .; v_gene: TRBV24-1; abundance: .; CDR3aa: CATSGHNEQFF; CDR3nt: TGTGCCACCAGTGGTCACAATGAGCAGTTCTTC
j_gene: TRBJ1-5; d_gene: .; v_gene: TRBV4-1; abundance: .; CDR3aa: CASSQSTGWIQPQHF; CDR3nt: TGCGCCAGCAGCCAATCCACAGGTTGGATACAGCCCCAGCATTTT
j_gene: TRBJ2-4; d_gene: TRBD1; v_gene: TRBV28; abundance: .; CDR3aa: CASSYISQGRDIQYF; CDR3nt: TGTGCCAGCAGCTATATCTCACAGGGGAGAGACATTCAGTACTTC
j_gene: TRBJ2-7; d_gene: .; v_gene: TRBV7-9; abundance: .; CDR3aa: CASSLGAAIYEQYF; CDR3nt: TGTGCCAGCAGCTTAGGAGCAGCAATCTACGAGCAGTACTTC
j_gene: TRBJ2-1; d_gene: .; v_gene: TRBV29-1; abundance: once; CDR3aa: CSVEDFLKTGGEQFF; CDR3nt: TGCAGCGTTGAAGACTTCCTCAAGACAGGAGGTGAGCAGTTCTTC
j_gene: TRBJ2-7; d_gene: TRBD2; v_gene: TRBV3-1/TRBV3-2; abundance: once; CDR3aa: CASSQEVTSGFSYEQYF; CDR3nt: TGTGCCAGCAGCCAAGAAGTAACTAGCGGGTTCTCCTACGAGCAGTACTTC
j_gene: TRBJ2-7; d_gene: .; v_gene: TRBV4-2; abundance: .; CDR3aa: CASSQEYAGNLYEQYF; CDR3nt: TGTGCCAGCAGCCAAGAATACGCAGGGAACCTCTACGAGCAGTACTTC
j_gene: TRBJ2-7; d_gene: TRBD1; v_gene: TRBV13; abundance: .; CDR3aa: CASSFGRTGMAYEQYF; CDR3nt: TGTGCCAGCAGCTTCGGCCGGACAGGGATGGCCTACGAGCAGTACTTC
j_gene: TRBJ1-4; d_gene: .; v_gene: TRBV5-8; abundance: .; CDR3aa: CASSFLEKSTNEKLFF; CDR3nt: TGTGCCAGCAGCTTCTTAGAGAAGTCGACTAATGAAAAACTGTTTTTT
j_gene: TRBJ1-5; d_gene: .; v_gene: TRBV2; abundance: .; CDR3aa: CASSQGWTQPQHF; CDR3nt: TGTGCCAGCAGTCAAGGGTGGACTCAGCCCCAGCATTTT
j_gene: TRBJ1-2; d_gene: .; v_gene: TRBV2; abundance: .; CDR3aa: CATRQEDYGYTF; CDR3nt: TGTGCCACTCGACAGGAGGACTATGGCTACACCTTC
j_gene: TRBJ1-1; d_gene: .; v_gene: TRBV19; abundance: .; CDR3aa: CASSSRTVLRNTEAFF; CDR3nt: TGTGCCAGTAGTTCACGGACAGTCCTGAGGAACACTGAAGCTTTCTTT
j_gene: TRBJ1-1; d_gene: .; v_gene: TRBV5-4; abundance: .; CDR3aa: CASSFTGGPEAFF; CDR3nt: TGTGCCAGCAGCTTTACAGGTGGTCCTGAAGCTTTCTTT
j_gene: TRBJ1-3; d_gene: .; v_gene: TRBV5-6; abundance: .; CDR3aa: CASSLVSSGNTIYF; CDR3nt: TGTGCCAGCAGCTTGGTAAGCTCTGGAAACACCATATATTTT
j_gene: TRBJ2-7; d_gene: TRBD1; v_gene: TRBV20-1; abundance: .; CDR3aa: CSARGPYEQYF; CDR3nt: TGCAGTGCCAGGGGGCCCTACGAGCAGTACTTC
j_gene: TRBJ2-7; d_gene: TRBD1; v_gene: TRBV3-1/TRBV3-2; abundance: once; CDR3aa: CASSQAGGGEQYF; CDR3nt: TGTGCCAGCAGCCAAGCAGGGGGCGGTGAGCAGTACTTC
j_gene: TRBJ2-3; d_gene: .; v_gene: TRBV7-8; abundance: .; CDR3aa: CASSRGLSDTQYF; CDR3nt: TGTGCCAGCAGCCGAGGACTATCAGATACGCAGTATTTT